The rows below give T cell receptor beta chains drawn from one sample of a study of tumor and adjacent non-tumor tissue in lung cancer. TCRdb independently ran MiXCR on the multiplex PCR reads; one entry per CDR3 protein. The sample lists approximately 65,000 distinct CDR3 sequences; roughly 60% were seen once. Sequencing input: lung tumor tissue. These receptors all stem from a man aged 50 or older with non-small cell lung cancer. The conserved cysteine and the conserved F or W are not part of the CDR3 here.

j_gene	v_gene	CDR3aa
TRBJ1-1	TRBV30	AWSNTGWSTEAF
TRBJ2-3	TRBV5-1	TSTRKASGAPDTQY
TRBJ2-5	TRBV2	ASTGGGVGTQY
TRBJ2-1	TRBV4-1	ASSQDSPSDDELF
TRBJ2-3	TRBV4-2	ASSQDLASGRAQDTQY
TRBJ1-5	TRBV5-1	ASSSEGQSQPQH
TRBJ1-1	TRBV5-1	ASRLGNTEAF
TRBJ2-7	TRBV11-2	ASSLARVGSYEQY
TRBJ2-7	TRBV6-6	ASSSESGAAYEQY
TRBJ2-5	TRBV28	ASSLSDPLSETQY
TRBJ2-1	TRBV11-2	ASSTGTSGGAQGQF
TRBJ2-4	TRBV4-1	ASSQKNRLGDIQY
TRBJ2-7	TRBV7-2	ASSSTGGGGYEQY
TRBJ2-7	TRBV11-1	ASGLWQRNGEQY
TRBJ1-4	TRBV11-2	ASSLGQEALTNEKLF
TRBJ2-1	TRBV6-1	ASSEVLANEQF
TRBJ1-6	TRBV28	ARSSAEGHSPLH